This TCR beta chain is drawn from a study of response to subunit inactivated influenza vaccine. A single record per CDR3 protein comes from TCRdb applying MiXCR to the RT-PCR reads. The sample lists 860,000 or so distinct CDR3 sequences, 21% seen once, with roughly a tenth in the top ten. The CDR3 has 15 amino acids. After removal of 2 bases from V and 4 bases from J, the junction contained 7 bases not matched to a gene. CDR1 is SQVTM and CDR2 is ANQGSEA in the germline V gene. This clonotype has only a few counts. This specimen was PBMCs from blood, taken less than 6 days after vaccination. The sequence was collected from a man aged 50-60 years who received an inactivated influenza vaccine. The V and J genes are TRBV29-1 and TRBJ2-1, with 8 bases fitting TRBD1. CDR3 nucleotides: TGCAGCGTTGAACCCCTGGACAGGGAATACAATGAGCAGTTCTTC. Its protein product is CSVEPLDREYNEQFF.